The T cell receptor beta chain described here comes from a study of regulatory T cells in long-lasting Graves disease. Both iRepertoire HTBI primers and Arm-PCR of CDR3 regions were used to build the TCR beta libraries. Authors' data handling: Among the samples, around 58 TRBV and more than twelve TRBJ segments were identified. Each CDR3 protein gets one entry after TCRdb re-called the multiplex PCR reads with MiXCR. The V and J calls here are based on TCRdb, not the publication. Here the sample spans about 500,000 distinct CDR3 sequences, 16% being singletons. Time point denoted: newly diagnosed GD, antithyroid drugs for less than 3 months. Extracted RNA from PBMCs served as the source of the TCR library. This clonotype was seen ten or more times. Its antigen is unidentified. Germline CDR1 and CDR2: SGHAT and FQNNGV. Trimming cost V 5 bases and J 4 bases, with 16 bases left between them. CDR3 size: 15 residues.

Broader study findings: Under persistent disease, TRBV28, TRBJ1-2 and TRBJ2-5 were used preferentially. The analysis examined peripheral blood only and excluded thyroid tissue.

This sample was shared with a second study, whose subject was T cells in Graves' hyperthyroidism and ophthalmopathy.

The sequence was collected from a man between 40 and 49 years old with Graves disease. Source: peripheral blood mononuclear cells (PBMCs), taken at new diagnosis, from a patient treated with antithyroid drugs. The chain recombines TRBV11-2 with TRBJ2-3, with unresolved D. The CDR3 loop is CASSRPTGRADTQYF. The CDR3 coding sequence is TGTGCCAGCAGCCGACCGACGGGTCGTGCAGATACGCAGTATTTT. The complete variable domain, with remaining parts taken from reference TRBV11-2 and TRBJ2-3, reads EAGVAQSPRYKIIEKRQSVAFWCNPISGHATLYWYQQILGQGPKLLIQFQNNGVVDDSQLPKDRFSAERLKGVDSTLKIQPAKLEDSAVYLCASSRPTGRADTQYFGPGTRLTVL.